The TCR beta chain described here comes from a study of CD8 T cells in Susac syndrome. CDR1 and CDR2 (germline): MNHNS, SASEGT. V lost 6 bases and J lost 6, with 23 bases in between. The CDR3 covers 16 residues. The RNA, about 0.5 to 1 ug, was put through reverse transcription using random hexamers. TCRdb passed the immunoSEQ multiplex PCR reads through MiXCR, listing each CDR3 protein once. The table records about 71,000 distinct CDR3 sequences, roughly 93% of them present only once. This clonotype was sampled from a human donor with Susac syndrome. This sequence joins TRBV6-1 and TRBJ2-5; tentatively, D is TRBD1 (6 bases). Sequenced input: CD4+ T cells from PBMCs. The CDR3 nucleotides read TGTGCCAGCAGCCTCCAAGCCACCAGGGGAATAAAGACCCAGTACTTC. As protein: CASSLQATRGIKTQYF.